This entry is about one T cell receptor beta chain. The ends were cut back, 4 bases at V and 8 bases at J, with 17 bases in the middle. Looked up from germline, CDR1 is MGHRA and CDR2 is YSYEKL. The CDR3 spans 15 residues. Per the study methods: Amplified reference gene primers provided the basis for estimating nucleated cell counts. The data were produced by immunoSEQ multiplex PCR, yet TCRdb's version contains in-frame clones alone and is incomplete. The V and J calls and clone size are taken from that table; D and trimming were inferred from the DNA. This table has about 88,000 clones, roughly 88% appearing once. This sample is drawn from a study of blood T cell repertoires in COVID-19. In the study overall: The analysed material was cDNA or gDNA that came from T cells, B-cell-depleted T cells, or PBMCs.

Enrolment of Seattle patients took place during active infection, and they were followed longitudinally. The sample taken for sequencing was peripheral blood. The sequence was obtained from a man between 18 and 35 years old with COVID-19, enrolled during active disease. J is TRBJ1-4 and V is TRBV4-1; D is perhaps TRBD1 (5 bases). CDR3 bases: TGCGCCAGCAGCCGTTTTGGGACTGGGGCGGAAAAACTGTTTTTT. Protein: CASSRFGTGAEKLFF.